This TCR beta chain was identified in a study of T-cell memory formation after mild COVID-19. The study's findings and limits: Contracting CD4+ clones lay largely in CM and EM, with CD8+ ones residing in EMRA.

About this clonotype: Its antigen is currently unknown.

One entry per CDR3 protein, called by TCRdb with MiXCR from the 5' RACE reads. Found here are 85,000 to 130,000 distinct CDR3 sequences, 11% of them singletons; the top ten hold 40%. The germline CDR1 and CDR2 sequences are LGHDT and YNNKEL (reference sequence). The CDR3 totals 16 residues. V shed 0 bases and J shed 3 bases, with 15 bases lying between them. This receptor was obtained from a man aged 18 to 29 who had mild COVID-19 (a few samples of this study predate the infection). Cell type and time point are not known. V is TRBV3-1 and J is TRBJ2-7; D gene unclear. The specimen sequenced was PBMCs or a T cell subset sorted from them (not recorded which). In nucleotides, the CDR3 is TGTGCCAGCAGCCAAGATCACGATTTGGCAATCTACGAGCAGTACTTC. Translated, it gives CASSQDHDLAIYEQYF.